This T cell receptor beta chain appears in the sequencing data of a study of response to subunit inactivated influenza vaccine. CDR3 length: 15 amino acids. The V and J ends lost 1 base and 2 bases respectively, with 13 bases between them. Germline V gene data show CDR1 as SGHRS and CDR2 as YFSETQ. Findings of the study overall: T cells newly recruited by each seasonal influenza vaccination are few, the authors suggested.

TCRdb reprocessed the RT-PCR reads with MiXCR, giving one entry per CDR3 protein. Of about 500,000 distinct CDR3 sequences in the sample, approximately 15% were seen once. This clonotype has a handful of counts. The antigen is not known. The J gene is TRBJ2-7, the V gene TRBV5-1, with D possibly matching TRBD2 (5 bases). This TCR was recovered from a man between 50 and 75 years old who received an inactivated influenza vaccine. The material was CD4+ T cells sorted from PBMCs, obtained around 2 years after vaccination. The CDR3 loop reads CASSLRFGETYEQYF. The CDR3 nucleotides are TGCGCCAGCAGCTTGAGGTTCGGGGAAACCTACGAGCAGTACTTC.